This T cell receptor beta chain was identified during a study of cytomegalovirus exposure and HLA in healthy donors. About the research overall: There were fewer than 500 genotyped donors. Of these, 81% fell in the genetic ancestry cluster associated with self-reported Caucasian donors. Regarding the study as a whole: In a later analysis, most CMV-associated TCR beta chains appeared HLA-restricted. The authors later linked a missense DCLRE1C variant to TCR beta V- and J-gene trimming.

Notes on this clone: Its cognate antigen is unknown. Germline and junction disagree at one end, which may indicate a read error.

The PCR contained 60 Vbeta and 13 Jbeta primers. Authors' data handling: It was a later analysis that counted about 80 million unique TCR beta chains, of which 9.5 million to 14 million were shared. Assay used: immunoSEQ multiplex PCR; TCRdb lists only in-frame clones, some missing. V, J and clone size were drawn from that table, and D and trimming were deduced from the DNA. The sample has about 140,000 clones, around 85% seen once. Sequencing was performed on PBMCs. The receptor's source is a female donor in good health and CMV-seronegative.

CDR3 sequence: CASNLRGAHTEAFF. In DNA, the CDR3 is TGTGCCAGCAACTTGCGGGGGGCTCACACTGAAGCTTTCTTT. The genes are TRBV5-4 and TRBJ1-1; tentative D call: TRBD1 (6 bases). This CDR3 spans 14 amino acids. CDR1 and CDR2 from the germline V gene are SGHNT and YYREEE (reference sequence).